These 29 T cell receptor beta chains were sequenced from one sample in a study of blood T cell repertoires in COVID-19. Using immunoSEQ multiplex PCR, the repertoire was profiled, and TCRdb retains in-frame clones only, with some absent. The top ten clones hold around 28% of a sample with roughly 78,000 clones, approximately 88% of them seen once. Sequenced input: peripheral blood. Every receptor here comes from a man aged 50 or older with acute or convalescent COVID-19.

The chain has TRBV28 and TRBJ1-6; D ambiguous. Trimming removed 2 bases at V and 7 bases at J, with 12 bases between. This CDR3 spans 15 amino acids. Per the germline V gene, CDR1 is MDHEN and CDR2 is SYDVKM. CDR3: CASSLDPLLNSPLHF. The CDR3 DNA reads TGTGCCAGCAGTTTAGATCCACTTCTAAATTCACCCCTCCACTTT.

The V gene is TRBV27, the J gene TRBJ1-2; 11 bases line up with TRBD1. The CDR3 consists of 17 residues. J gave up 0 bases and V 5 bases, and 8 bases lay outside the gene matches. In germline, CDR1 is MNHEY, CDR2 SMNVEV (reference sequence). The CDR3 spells CASSTRDRGVTNYGYTF. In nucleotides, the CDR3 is TGTGCCAGCAGTACCAGGGACAGGGGGGTTACTAACTATGGCTACACCTTC.

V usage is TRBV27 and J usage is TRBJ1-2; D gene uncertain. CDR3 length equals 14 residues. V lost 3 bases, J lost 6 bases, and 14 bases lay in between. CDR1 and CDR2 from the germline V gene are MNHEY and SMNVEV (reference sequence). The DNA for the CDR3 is TGTGCCAGCAGTTTCTTGGGAGCGAGTAATGGCTACACCTTC. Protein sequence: CASSFLGASNGYTF.

The CDR3 here is CASRDRGRANGYTF. The DNA of the CDR3 is TGTGCCAGCAGGGACAGAGGGAGGGCGAATGGCTACACCTTC. The chain carries TRBV6-5 and TRBJ1-2; the D gene is possibly TRBD1 (6 bases). Trimming left V 6 bases short and J 6 bases short, with 17 bases between. The CDR3 loop spans 14 amino acids. CDR1 and CDR2 from the germline V gene are MNHEY and SVGAGI.

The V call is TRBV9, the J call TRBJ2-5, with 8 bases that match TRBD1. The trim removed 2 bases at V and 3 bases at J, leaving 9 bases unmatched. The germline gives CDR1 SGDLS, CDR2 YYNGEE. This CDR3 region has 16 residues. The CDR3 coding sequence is TGTGCCAGCAGCGTCCAATCCAGGGGGCTTAAAGAGACCCAGTACTTC. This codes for CASSVQSRGLKETQYF.

The CDR3 nucleotides read TGTGCCAGCAGCCAAGACTACAGGGAGTACAATGAGCAGTTCTTC. This sequence encodes CASSQDYREYNEQFF. The chain recombines TRBV3-1 (or the pseudogene TRBV3-2) with TRBJ2-1; perhaps TRBD1 as D (6 bases). Trimming took 0 bases from V and 4 from J, leaving 10 bases between them. Germline CDR1 and CDR2: LGHDT and YNNKEL (reference sequence). This CDR3 spans 15 amino acids.

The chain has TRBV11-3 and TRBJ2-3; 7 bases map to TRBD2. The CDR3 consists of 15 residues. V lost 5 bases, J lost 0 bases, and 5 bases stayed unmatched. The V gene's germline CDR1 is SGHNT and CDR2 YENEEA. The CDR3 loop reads CASSPSGSSTDTQYF. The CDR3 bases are TGTGCCAGCAGCCCTAGCGGCTCTAGCACAGATACGCAGTATTTT. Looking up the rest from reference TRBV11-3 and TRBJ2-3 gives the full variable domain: EAGVVQSPRYKIIEKKQPVAFWCNPISGHNTLYWYLQNLGQGPELLIRYENEEAVDDSQLPKDRFSAERLKGVDSTLKIQPAELGDSAVYLCASSPSGSSTDTQYFGPGTRLTVL.

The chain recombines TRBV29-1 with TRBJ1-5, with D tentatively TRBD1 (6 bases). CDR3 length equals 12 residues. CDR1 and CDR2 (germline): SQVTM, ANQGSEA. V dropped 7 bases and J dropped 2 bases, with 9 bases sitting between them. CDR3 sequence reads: CSARQGNQPQHF. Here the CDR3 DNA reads TGCAGCGCGAGACAGGGCAATCAGCCCCAGCATTTT.

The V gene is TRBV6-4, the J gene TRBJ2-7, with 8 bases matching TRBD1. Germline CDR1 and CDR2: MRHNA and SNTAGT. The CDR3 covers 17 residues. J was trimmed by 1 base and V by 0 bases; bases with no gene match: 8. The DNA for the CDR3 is TGTGCCAGCAGTGACTCGGGACAGGAGGAAGAGTCCTACGAGCAGTACTTC. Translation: CASSDSGQEEESYEQYF.

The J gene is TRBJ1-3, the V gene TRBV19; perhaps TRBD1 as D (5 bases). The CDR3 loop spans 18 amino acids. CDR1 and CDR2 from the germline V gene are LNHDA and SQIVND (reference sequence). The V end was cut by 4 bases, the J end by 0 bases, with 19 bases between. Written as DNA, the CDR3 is TGTGCCAGTAGTACGATTGGTTGGACAAAAAGCTCTGGAAACACCATATATTTT. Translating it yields CASSTIGWTKSSGNTIYF.

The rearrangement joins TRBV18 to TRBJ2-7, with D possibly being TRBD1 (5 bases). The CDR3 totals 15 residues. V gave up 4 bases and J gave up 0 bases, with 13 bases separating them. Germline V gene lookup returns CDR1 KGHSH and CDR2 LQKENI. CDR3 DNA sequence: TGTGCCAGCTCACTCCGCCCGACAGACTCCTACGAGCAGTACTTC. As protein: CASSLRPTDSYEQYF.

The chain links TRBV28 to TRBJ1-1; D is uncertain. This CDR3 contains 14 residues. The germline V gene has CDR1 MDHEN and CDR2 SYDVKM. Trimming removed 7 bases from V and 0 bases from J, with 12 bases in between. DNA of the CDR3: TGTGCCAGCATGACTGGCACGCTGAACACTGAAGCTTTCTTT. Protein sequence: CASMTGTLNTEAFF. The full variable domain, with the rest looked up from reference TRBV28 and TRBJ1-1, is DVKVTQSSRYLVKRTGEKVFLECVQDMDHENMFWYRQDPGLGLRLIYFSYDVKMKEKGDIPEGYSVSREKKERFSLILESASTNQTSMYLCASMTGTLNTEAFFGQGTRLTVV.

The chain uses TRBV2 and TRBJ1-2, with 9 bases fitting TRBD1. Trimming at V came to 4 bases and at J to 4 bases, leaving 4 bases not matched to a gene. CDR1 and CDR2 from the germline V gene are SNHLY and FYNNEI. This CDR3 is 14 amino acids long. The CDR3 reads CASSVTGGTYGYTF. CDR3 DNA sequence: TGTGCCAGCAGTGTGACAGGGGGAACCTATGGCTACACCTTC.

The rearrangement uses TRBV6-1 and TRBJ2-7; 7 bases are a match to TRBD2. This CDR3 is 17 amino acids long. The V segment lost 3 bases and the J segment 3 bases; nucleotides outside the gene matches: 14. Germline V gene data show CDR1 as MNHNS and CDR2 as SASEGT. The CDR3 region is CASSENMWTSSLYEQYF. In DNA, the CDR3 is TGTGCCAGCAGTGAGAATATGTGGACTAGTTCTCTCTACGAGCAGTACTTC.

This chain's CDR3 is CASSLQGNTIYF. The DNA for the CDR3 is TGTGCCAGCAGCTTACAAGGAAACACCATATATTTT. V and J are TRBV11-3 and TRBJ1-3; no clear D gene. CDR3 length: 12 residues. Germline CDR1 reads SGHNT; CDR2 reads YENEEA. With 2 bases removed from V and 4 bases from J, the gap between germline ends came to 3 bases.

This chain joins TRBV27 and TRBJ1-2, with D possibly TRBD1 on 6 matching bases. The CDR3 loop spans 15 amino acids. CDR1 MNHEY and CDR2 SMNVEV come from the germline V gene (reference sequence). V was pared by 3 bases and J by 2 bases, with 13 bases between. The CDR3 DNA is TGTGCCAGCAGTTTTTGGGGGCACGAGAACTATGGCTACACCTTC. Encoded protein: CASSFWGHENYGYTF.

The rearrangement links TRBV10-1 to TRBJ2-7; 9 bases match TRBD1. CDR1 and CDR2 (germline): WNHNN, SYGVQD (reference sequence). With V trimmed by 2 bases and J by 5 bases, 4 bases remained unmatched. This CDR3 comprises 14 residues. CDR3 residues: CASSEGTGTDEQYF. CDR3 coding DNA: TGCGCCAGCAGTGAGGGGACAGGGACGGACGAGCAGTACTTC.

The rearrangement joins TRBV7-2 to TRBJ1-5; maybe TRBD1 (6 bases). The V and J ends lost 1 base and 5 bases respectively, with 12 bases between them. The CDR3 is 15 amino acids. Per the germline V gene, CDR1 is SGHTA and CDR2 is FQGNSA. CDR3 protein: CASSLGLGAYQPQHF. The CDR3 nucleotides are TGTGCCAGCAGCTTAGGTCTGGGGGCATATCAGCCCCAGCATTTT.

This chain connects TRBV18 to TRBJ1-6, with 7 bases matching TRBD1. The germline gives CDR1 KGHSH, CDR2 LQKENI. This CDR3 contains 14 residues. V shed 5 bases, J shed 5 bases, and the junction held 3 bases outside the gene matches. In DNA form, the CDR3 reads TGTGCCAGCTCAACCGGGACAGATAATTCACCCCTCCACTTT. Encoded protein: CASSTGTDNSPLHF. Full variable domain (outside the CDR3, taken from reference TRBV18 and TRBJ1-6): NAGVMQNPRHLVRRRGQEARLRCSPMKGHSHVYWYRQLPEEGLKFMVYLQKENIIDESGMPKERFSAEFPKEGPSILRIQQVVRGDSAAYFCASSTGTDNSPLHFGNGTRLTVT.

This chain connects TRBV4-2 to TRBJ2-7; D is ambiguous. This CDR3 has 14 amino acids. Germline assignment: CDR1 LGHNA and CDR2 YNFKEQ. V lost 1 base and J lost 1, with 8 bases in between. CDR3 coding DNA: TGTGCCAGCAGCCAAGCTCCGGGTTCCTACGAGCAGTACTTC. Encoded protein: CASSQAPGSYEQYF.

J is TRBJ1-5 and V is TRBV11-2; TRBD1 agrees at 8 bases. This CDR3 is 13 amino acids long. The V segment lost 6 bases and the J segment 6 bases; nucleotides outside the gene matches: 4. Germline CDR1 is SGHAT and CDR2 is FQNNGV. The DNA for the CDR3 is TGTGCCAGCAGTTATGACAGGGGTCAGCCCCAGCATTTT. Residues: CASSYDRGQPQHF.

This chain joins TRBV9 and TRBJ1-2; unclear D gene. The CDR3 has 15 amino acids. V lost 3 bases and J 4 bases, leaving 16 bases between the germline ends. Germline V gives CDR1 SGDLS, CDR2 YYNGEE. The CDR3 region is CASSAPGVVGYGYTF. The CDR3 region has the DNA TGTGCCAGCAGCGCCCCGGGAGTCGTGGGCTATGGCTACACCTTC.

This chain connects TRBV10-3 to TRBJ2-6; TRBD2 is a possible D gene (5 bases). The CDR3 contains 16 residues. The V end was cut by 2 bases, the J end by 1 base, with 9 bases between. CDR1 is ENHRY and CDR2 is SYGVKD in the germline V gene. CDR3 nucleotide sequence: TGTGCCATCAGTGAGCTCCGGGGATCTGGGGCCAACGTCCTGACTTTC. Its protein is CAISELRGSGANVLTF.

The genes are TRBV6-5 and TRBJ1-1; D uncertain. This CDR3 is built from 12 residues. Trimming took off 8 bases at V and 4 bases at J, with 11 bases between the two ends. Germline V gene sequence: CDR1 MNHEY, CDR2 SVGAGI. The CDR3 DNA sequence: TGTGCCAGCTACGTCCGGGGCACTGAAGCTTTCTTT. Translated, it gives CASYVRGTEAFF.

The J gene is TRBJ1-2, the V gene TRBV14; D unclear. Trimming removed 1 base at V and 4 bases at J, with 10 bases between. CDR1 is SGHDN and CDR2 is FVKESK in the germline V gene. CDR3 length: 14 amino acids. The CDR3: CASSQGGPIYGYTF. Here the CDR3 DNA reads TGTGCCAGCAGCCAAGGTGGGCCAATCTATGGCTACACCTTC.

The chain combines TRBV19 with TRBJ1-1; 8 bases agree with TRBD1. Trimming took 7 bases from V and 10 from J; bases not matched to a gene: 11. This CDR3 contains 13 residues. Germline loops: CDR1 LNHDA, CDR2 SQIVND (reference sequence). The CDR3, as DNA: TGTGCCAGTAATGCGGACGGACAGGGTCTAGCTTTCTTT. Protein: CASNADGQGLAFF.

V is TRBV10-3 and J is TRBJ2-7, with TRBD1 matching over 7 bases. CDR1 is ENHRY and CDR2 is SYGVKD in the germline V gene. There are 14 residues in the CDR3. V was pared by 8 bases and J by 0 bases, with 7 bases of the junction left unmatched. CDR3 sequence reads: CAIGRDSGSYEQYF. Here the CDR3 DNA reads TGTGCCATCGGACGGGACAGCGGCTCCTACGAGCAGTACTTC.

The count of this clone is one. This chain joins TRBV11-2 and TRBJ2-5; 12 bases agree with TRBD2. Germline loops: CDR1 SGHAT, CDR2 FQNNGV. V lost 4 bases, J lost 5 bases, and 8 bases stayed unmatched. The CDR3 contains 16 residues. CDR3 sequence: CASSSHALAGGETQYF. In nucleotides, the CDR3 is TGTGCCAGCAGCTCCCACGCGCTAGCGGGGGGGGAGACCCAGTACTTC.

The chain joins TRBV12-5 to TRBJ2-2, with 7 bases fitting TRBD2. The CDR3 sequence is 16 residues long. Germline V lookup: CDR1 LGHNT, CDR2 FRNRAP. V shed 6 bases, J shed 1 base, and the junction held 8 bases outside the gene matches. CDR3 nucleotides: TGTGCTAGTGGACACCCGCCGGGGGGGAACACCGGGGAGCTGTTTTTT. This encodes CASGHPPGGNTGELFF.